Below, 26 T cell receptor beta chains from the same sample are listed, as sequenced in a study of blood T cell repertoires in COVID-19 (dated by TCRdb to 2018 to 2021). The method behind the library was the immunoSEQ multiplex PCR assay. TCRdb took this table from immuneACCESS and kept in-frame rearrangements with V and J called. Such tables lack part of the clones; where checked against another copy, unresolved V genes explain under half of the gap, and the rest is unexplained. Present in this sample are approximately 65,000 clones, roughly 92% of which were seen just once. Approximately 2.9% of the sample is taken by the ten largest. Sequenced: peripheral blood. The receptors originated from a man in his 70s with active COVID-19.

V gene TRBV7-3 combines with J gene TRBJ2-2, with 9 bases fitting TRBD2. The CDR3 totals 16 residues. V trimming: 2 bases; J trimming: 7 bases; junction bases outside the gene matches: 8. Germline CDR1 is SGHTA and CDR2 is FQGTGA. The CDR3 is CASSLFQRGAGGELFF. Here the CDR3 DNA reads TGTGCCAGCAGCTTATTCCAGCGGGGGGCAGGCGGGGAGCTGTTTTTT.

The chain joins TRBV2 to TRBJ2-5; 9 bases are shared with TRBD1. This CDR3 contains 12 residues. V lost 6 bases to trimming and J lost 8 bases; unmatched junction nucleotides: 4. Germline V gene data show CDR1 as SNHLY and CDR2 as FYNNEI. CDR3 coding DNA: TGTGCCAGCAGCGGACAGGGGACCACCCAGTACTTC. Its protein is CASSGQGTTQYF.

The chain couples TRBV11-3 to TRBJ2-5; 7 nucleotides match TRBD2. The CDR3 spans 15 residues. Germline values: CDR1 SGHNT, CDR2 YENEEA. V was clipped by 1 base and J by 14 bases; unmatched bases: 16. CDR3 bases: TGTGCCAGCAGCTTAGGCCCTCCGACCCCGGGGGGTGAATACTTC. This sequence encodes CASSLGPPTPGGEYF. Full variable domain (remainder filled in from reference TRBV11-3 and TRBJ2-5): EAGVVQSPRYKIIEKKQPVAFWCNPISGHNTLYWYLQNLGQGPELLIRYENEEAVDDSQLPKDRFSAERLKGVDSTLKIQPAELGDSAVYLCASSLGPPTPGGEYFGPGTRLLVL.

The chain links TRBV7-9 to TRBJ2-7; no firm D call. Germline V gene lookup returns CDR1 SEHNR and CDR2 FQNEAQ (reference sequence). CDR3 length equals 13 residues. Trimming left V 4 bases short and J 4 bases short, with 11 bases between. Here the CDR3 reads CASSSQSPYEQYF. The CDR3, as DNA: TGTGCCAGCAGCTCACAGAGCCCTTACGAGCAGTACTTC.

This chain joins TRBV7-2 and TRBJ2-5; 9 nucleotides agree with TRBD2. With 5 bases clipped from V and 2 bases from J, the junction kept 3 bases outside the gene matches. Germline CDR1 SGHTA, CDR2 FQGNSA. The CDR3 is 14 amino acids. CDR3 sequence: CASSRSGGQETQYF. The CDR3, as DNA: TGTGCCAGCAGCCGGAGCGGGGGGCAAGAGACCCAGTACTTC.

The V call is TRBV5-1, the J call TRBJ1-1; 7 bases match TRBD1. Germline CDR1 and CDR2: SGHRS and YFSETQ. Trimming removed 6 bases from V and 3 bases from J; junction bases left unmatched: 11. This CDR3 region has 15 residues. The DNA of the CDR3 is TGCGCCAGCACCCGACAGGGCGAAGTCTACACTGAAGCTTTCTTT. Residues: CASTRQGEVYTEAFF.

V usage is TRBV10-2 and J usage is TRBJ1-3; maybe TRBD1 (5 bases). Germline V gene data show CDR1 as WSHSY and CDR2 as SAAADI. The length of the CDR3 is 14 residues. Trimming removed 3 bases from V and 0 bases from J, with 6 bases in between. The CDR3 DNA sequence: TGCGCCAGCAGTGAACAGGTCTCTGGAAACACCATATATTTT. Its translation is CASSEQVSGNTIYF.

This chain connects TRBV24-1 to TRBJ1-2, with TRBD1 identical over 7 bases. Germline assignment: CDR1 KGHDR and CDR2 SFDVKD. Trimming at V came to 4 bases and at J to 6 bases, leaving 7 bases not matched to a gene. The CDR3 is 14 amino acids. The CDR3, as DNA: TGTGCCACCAGTGAGGGGGGACAGCTAGATGGCTACACCTTC. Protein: CATSEGGQLDGYTF.

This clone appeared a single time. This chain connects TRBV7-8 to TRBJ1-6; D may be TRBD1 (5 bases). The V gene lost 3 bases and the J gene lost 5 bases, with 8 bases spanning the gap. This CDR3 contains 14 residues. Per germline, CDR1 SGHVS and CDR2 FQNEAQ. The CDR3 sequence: CASSLPGHNSPLHF. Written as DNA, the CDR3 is TGTGCCAGCAGCTTGCCAGGGCATAATTCACCCCTCCACTTT.

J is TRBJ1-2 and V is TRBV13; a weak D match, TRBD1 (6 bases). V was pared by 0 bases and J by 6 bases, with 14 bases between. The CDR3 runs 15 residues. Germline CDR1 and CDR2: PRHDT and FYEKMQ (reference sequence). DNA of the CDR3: TGTGCCAGCAGCTTAGGCCTTTGGGGGCTACATGGCTACACCTTC. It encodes CASSLGLWGLHGYTF.

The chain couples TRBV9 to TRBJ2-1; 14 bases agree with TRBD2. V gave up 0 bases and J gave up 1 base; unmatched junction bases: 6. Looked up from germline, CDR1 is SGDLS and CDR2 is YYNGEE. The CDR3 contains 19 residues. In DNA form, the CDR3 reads TGTGCCAGCAGCGTAGCCGGACTAGCGGGGGGCATATCCTACAATGAGCAGTTCTTC. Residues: CASSVAGLAGGISYNEQFF.

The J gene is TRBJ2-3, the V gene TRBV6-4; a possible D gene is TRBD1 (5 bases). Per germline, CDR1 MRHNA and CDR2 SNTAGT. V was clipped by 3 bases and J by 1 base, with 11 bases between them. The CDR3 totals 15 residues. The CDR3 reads CASSEWAGRTDTQYF. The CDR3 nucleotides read TGTGCCAGCAGTGAATGGGCAGGGCGCACAGATACGCAGTATTTT.

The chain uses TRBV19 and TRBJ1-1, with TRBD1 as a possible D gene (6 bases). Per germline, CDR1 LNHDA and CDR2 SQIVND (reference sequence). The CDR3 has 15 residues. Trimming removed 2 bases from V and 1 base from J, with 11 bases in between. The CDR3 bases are TGTGCCAGTAGTATAATCCCAGGGGCGAACACTGAAGCTTTCTTT. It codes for CASSIIPGANTEAFF.

CDR3 sequence reads: CASSIVTTSSYEQYF. The CDR3 nucleotides read TGTGCCAGTAGTATTGTAACCACAAGCTCCTACGAGCAGTACTTC. This chain links TRBV19 with TRBJ2-7; D gene uncertain. The germline gives CDR1 LNHDA, CDR2 SQIVND (reference sequence). V was cut by 3 bases and J by 0 bases, with 12 bases left in between. CDR3 size: 15 residues.

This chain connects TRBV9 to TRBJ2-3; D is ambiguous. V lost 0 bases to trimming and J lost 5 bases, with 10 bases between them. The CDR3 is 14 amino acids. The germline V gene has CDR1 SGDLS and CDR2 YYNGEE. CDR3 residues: CASSVGVVEDTQYF. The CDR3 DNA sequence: TGTGCCAGCAGCGTAGGAGTTGTAGAAGATACGCAGTATTTT.

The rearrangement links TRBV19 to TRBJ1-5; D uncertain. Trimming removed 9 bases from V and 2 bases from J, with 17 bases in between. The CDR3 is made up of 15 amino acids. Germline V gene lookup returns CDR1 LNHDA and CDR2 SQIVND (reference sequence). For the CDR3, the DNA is TGTGCCAGCGCGGATTCGGGTGGTGGCAATCAGCCCCAGCATTTT. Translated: CASADSGGGNQPQHF.

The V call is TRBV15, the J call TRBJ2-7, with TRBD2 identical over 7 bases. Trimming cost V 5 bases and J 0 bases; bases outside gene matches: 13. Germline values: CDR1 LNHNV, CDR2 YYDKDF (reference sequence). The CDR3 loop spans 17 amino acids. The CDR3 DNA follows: TGTGCCACCAGCCCCTTACCAGGGAGGGAATTCTCCTACGAGCAGTACTTC. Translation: CATSPLPGREFSYEQYF.

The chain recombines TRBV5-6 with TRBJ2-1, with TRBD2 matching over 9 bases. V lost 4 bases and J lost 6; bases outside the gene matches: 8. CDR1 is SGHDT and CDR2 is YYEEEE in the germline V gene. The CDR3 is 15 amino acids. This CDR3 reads CASSLGSGGGNEQFF. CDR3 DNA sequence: TGTGCCAGCAGCCTTGGTAGCGGGGGCGGCAATGAGCAGTTCTTC.

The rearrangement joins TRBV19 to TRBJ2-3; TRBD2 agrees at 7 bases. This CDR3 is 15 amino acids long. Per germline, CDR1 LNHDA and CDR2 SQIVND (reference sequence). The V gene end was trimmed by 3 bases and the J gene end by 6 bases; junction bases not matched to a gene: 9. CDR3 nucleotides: TGTGCCAGTAGTATGCCCAGCGGGGAGACGGATACGCAGTATTTT. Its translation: CASSMPSGETDTQYF.

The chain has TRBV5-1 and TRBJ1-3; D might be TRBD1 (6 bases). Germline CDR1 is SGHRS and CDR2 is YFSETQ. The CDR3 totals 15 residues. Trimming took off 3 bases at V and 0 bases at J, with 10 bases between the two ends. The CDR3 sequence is CASSSDRHSGNTIYF. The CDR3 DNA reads TGCGCCAGCAGCTCGGACAGACACTCTGGAAACACCATATATTTT.

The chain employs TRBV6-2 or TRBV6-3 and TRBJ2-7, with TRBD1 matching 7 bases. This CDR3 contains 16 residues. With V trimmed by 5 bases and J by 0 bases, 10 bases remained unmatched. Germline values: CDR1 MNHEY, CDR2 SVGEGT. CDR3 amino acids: CASSTTRTGSSYEQYF. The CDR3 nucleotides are TGTGCCAGCAGTACCACAAGGACAGGTTCCTCCTACGAGCAGTACTTC.

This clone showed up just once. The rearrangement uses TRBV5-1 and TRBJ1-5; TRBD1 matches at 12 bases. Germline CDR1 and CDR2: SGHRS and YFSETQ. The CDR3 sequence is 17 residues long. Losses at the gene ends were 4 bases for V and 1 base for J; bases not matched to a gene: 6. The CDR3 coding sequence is TGCGCCAGCAGCCAGGGGGGACAGGGGGCAAGCAATCAGCCCCAGCATTTT. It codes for CASSQGGQGASNQPQHF.

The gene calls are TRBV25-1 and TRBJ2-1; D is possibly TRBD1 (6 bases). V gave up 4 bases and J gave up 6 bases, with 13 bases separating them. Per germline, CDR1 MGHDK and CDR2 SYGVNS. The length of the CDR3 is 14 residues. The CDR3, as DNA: TGTGCCAGCAGTGTGATACAGGGTGTCAATGAGCAGTTCTTC. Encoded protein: CASSVIQGVNEQFF.

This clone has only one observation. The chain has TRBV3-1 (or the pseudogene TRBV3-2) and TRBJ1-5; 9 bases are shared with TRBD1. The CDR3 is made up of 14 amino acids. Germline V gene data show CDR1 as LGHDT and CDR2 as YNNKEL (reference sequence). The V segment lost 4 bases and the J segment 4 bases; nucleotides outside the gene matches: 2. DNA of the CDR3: TGTGCCAGCAGCCCGACAGGGGGGAATCAGCCCCAGCATTTT. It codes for CASSPTGGNQPQHF.

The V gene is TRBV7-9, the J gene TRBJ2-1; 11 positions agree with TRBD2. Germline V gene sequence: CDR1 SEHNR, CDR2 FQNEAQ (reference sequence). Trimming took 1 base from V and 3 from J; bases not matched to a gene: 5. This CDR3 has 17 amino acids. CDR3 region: CASSLVVTSGNYNEQFF. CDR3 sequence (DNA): TGTGCCAGCAGCTTAGTGGTGACTAGCGGGAACTACAATGAGCAGTTCTTC.

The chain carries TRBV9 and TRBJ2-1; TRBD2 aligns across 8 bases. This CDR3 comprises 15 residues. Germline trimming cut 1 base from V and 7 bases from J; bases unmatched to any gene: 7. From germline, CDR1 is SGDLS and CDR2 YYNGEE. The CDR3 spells CASSVKSGGSNEQFF. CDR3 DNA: TGTGCCAGCAGCGTAAAAAGCGGGGGATCGAATGAGCAGTTCTTC.